This TCR beta chain was documented in a study of blood T cell repertoires in COVID-19. Background on the study: Nucleic acid was either cDNA or gDNA, and it came from T cells, B-cell-depleted T cells, or PBMCs.

The length of the CDR3 is 16 residues. V lost 0 bases to trimming and J lost 8 bases; unmatched junction nucleotides: 6. Germline loops: CDR1 LGHNA, CDR2 YSLEER. Sequencing used immunoSEQ multiplex PCR; TCRdb keeps in-frame clones, though not all of them. The sample contains 10,000 to 15,000 clones, approximately 80% of which appear only once. The specimen was peripheral blood. The chain recombines TRBV4-3 with TRBJ2-1; TRBD2 aligns across 11 bases. The receptor was derived from a man aged 35 to 55 with active or convalescent COVID-19. Written as DNA, the CDR3 is TGCGCCAGCAGCCAAGAGCAACTAGCGGGAGTGGATGAGCAGTTCTTC. Amino acids: CASSQEQLAGVDEQFF.